A single sample gave rise to the 3 T cell receptor beta chains below, sequenced in a study of vaccination effects on CD4 cells after COVID-19. Measured with immunoSEQ multiplex PCR; TCRdb has only the in-frame clones, and not every one. The sample includes roughly 63,000 clones, around 75% of them seen just once. With the ViraFEST assay, the study expanded antigen-specific CD4+ T cells using viral peptide pools, then sequenced them. Culturing for about 9 days preceded CD4+ T cell isolation. None of the vaccinated had previously contracted SARS-CoV-2, and their nucleocapsid antibodies tested negative. No antigen is known for these receptors. The source was CD4+ T cells from PBMCs cultured with HCoV-OC43 spike peptides, collected before COVID-19 vaccination. Subset indicated: HCoV-OC43 spike overlapping peptide pool stimulation. Receptors were obtained from a human donor who received a COVID-19 vaccine.

The chain combines TRBV7-9 with TRBJ2-3; TRBD2 is a possible D gene (5 bases). Per the germline V gene, CDR1 is SEHNR and CDR2 is FQNEAQ (reference sequence). CDR3 length: 15 residues. V was trimmed by 3 bases and J by 0 bases, leaving 10 bases between them. Here the CDR3 DNA reads TGTGCCAGCAGCTTCCGGGATTCTAGCACAGATACGCAGTATTTT. It codes for CASSFRDSSTDTQYF.

The chain links TRBV19 to TRBJ1-5, with 7 bases that match TRBD1. V shed 6 bases and J 2 bases; nucleotides not matched to a gene: 4. From germline, CDR1 is LNHDA and CDR2 SQIVND (reference sequence). The CDR3 extends over 14 amino acids. The CDR3 reads CASSADRGNQPQHF. The CDR3 nucleotides are TGTGCCAGTAGCGCCGACAGGGGCAATCAGCCCCAGCATTTT.

This clone was seen more than once but under ten times. The same CDR3 also results from other DNA sequences found in this sample. The chain recombines TRBV12-3 or TRBV12-4 with TRBJ1-5; no reliable D call. This CDR3 spans 12 amino acids. Between the trimmed V and J ends, which lost 3 bases and 5 bases, there was a span of 5 bases. In nucleotides, the CDR3 is TGTGCCAGCAGTTTGGGTTATCAGCCCCAGCATTTT. It yields the protein CASSLGYQPQHF.